This T cell receptor (beta chain) was captured by sequencing in a study of blood T cell repertoires in COVID-19. The overall study: PBMCs, B-cell-depleted T cells, or T cells provided the cDNA or gDNA that made up the material.

The germline V gene has CDR1 SNHLY and CDR2 FYNNEI. Trimming removed 2 bases at V and 10 bases at J, with 6 bases between. The CDR3 runs 12 residues. In the original analysis: The authors estimated nucleated cell counts from reference gene primer amplification. The data were produced by immunoSEQ multiplex PCR, yet TCRdb's version contains in-frame clones alone and is incomplete. The DNA gave D and trimming, while V, J and clone size come from that table. The sample yields some 31,000 clones, less than 90% seen once. The TCR originated in a man aged 65 to 85 with active COVID-19. The gene calls are TRBV2 and TRBJ1-6; the D is unclear. The sequencing sample was made of peripheral blood. This CDR3 reads CASSETPSPLHF. CDR3 bases: TGTGCCAGCAGTGAAACTCCCTCACCCCTCCACTTT.